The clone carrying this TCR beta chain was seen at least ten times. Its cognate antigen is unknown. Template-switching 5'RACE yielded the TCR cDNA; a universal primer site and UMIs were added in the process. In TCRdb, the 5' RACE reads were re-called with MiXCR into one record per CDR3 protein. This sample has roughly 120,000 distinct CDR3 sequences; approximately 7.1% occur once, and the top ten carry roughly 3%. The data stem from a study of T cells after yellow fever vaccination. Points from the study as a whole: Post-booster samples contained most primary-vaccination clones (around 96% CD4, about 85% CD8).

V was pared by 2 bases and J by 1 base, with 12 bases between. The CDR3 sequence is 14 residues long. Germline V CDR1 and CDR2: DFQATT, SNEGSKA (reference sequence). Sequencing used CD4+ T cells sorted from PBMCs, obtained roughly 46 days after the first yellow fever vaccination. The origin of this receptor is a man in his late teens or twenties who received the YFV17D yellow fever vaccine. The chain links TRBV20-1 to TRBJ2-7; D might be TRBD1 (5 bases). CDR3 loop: CSARPNGHSYEQYF. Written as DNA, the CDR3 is TGCAGTGCTAGACCCAACGGACATTCCTACGAGCAGTACTTC.